The 28 T cell receptor beta chains below were found in one sample sequenced in a study of T cells in Graves' hyperthyroidism and ophthalmopathy. RNA transcripts served as the template for amplifying TCR beta CDR3 regions. The HTBI set primed first-round TCR CDR3 RT-PCR. TCRdb passed the multiplex PCR reads through MiXCR, listing each CDR3 protein once. The profile shows hundreds of thousands of distinct CDR3 sequences, more than 30% of them singletons. The sample was blood. Receptors originate from a man younger than 35 with Graves' hyperthyroidism.

Worth noting for this clonotype: Mismatch with germline at one junction end may stem from a read error. This chain links TRBV4-1 with TRBJ2-7; 8 nucleotides agree with TRBD1. Germline V gene sequence: CDR1 MGHRA, CDR2 YSYEKL. The CDR3 has 15 residues. The CDR3 loop is CASSQAAGGTYEQYF. CDR3 in DNA: TGTGCCAGCAGCCAAGCGGCAGGGGGCACCTACGAGCAGTACTTC.

This chain uses TRBV9 with TRBJ1-5; D is unresolved. Germline values: CDR1 SGDLS, CDR2 YYNGEE. The CDR3 extends over 15 amino acids. V lost 7 bases and J lost 6, with 20 bases in between. The chain's CDR3 is CASSRTRRVLQPQHF. In nucleotides, the CDR3 is TGTGCCAGCTCGCGGACCAGAAGGGTACTTCAGCCCCAGCATTTT.

This clonotype was picked up a small number of times. The chain joins TRBV20-1 to TRBJ2-2; D is ambiguous. Germline V gene data show CDR1 as DFQATT and CDR2 as SNEGSKA (reference sequence). The CDR3 contains 15 residues. With 0 bases removed from V and 1 base from J, the gap between germline ends came to 9 bases. The CDR3 reads CSARDLRRNTGELFF. The CDR3 DNA is TGCAGTGCTAGAGATCTCAGGAGGAACACCGGGGAGCTGTTTTTT.

V and J are TRBV5-6 and TRBJ1-3, with D tentatively TRBD1 (5 bases). Trimming pared 1 base from V and 8 bases from J, leaving 16 bases between. Germline-derived CDR1 and CDR2 are SGHDT and YYEEEE. The CDR3 is made up of 15 amino acids. The CDR3 here is CASSLRGAVSDTIYF. DNA for the CDR3: TGTGCCAGCAGCTTGCGCGGGGCAGTAAGCGACACCATATATTTT.

The genes are TRBV7-8 and TRBJ1-1; D not certain. The CDR3 totals 15 residues. V was trimmed by 3 bases and J by 1 base, leaving 12 bases between them. Per the germline V gene, CDR1 is SGHVS and CDR2 is FQNEAQ. CDR3 sequence: CASSFHSIPNTEAFF. The CDR3 DNA reads as TGTGCCAGCAGCTTTCACAGCATACCGAACACTGAAGCTTTCTTT.

This clonotype was seen ten or more times. The chain links TRBV10-1 to TRBJ2-7; D unresolved. Germline CDR1 reads WNHNN; CDR2 reads SYGVQD (reference sequence). V was cut by 0 bases and J by 1 base, with 10 bases left in between. CDR3 length: 15 residues. CDR3 amino acids: CASSESGRNSYEQYF. The CDR3 DNA reads TGCGCCAGCAGTGAGTCTGGACGGAATTCCTACGAGCAGTACTTC.

The V gene is TRBV7-9, the J gene TRBJ1-5; unclear D gene. CDR3 size: 14 residues. Germline assignment: CDR1 SEHNR and CDR2 FQNEAQ (reference sequence). V was shortened by 0 bases and J by 11 bases, with 14 bases between the two germline ends. CDR3 DNA: TGTGCCAGCAGCTTAGCCGCCGGCCGGGAGACCCAGCATTTT. Translated, it gives CASSLAAGRETQHF. Drawing the rest from reference TRBV7-9 and TRBJ1-5, the complete variable domain is DTGVSQNPRHKITKRGQNVTFRCDPISEHNRLYWYRQTLGQGPEFLTYFQNEAQLEKSRLLSDRFSAERPKGSFSTLEIQRTEQGDSAMYLCASSLAAGRETQHFGDGTRLSIL.

The CDR3 spells CASSRTTSTDTQYF. In nucleotides, the CDR3 is TGTGCCAGCAGCCGCACGACTAGCACAGATACGCAGTATTTT. The gene calls are TRBV10-3 and TRBJ2-3; no reliable D call. The CDR3 sequence is 14 residues long. Germline V gene lookup returns CDR1 ENHRY and CDR2 SYGVKD. V was clipped by 10 bases and J by 0 bases, with 14 bases between them.

This clonotype was counted a few times. V gene TRBV20-1 combines with J gene TRBJ2-2; D is possibly TRBD2 (6 bases). CDR3 length equals 13 residues. Germline V gene lookup returns CDR1 DFQATT and CDR2 SNEGSKA (reference sequence). The V end was cut by 6 bases, the J end by 7 bases, with 15 bases between. Written as DNA, the CDR3 is TGCAGTGCCACCACGGCGGGGAGCGGGGAGCTGTTTTTT. Its translation is CSATTAGSGELFF.

The genes are TRBV10-2 and TRBJ1-1; a weak D match, TRBD1 (6 bases). The CDR3 extends over 16 amino acids. Per germline, CDR1 WSHSY and CDR2 SAAADI. V was trimmed by 0 bases and J by 2 bases, leaving 13 bases between them. The DNA for the CDR3 is TGCGCCAGCAGTGAGTCGAGGAACAGGGTAAACACTGAAGCTTTCTTT. Translating gives CASSESRNRVNTEAFF.

J is TRBJ1-4 and V is TRBV7-2; D is uncertain. In germline, CDR1 is SGHTA, CDR2 FQGNSA. The CDR3 totals 14 residues. V was shortened by 7 bases and J by 5 bases, with 14 bases between the two germline ends. CDR3: CASTSNPGNEKLFF. DNA for the CDR3: TGTGCCAGCACCTCCAACCCGGGAAATGAAAAACTGTTTTTT.

The V gene is TRBV5-4, the J gene TRBJ1-6, with 8 bases matching TRBD1. The length of the CDR3 is 17 residues. The germline V gene has CDR1 SGHNT and CDR2 YYREEE (reference sequence). J gave up 2 bases and V 0 bases, and 4 bases lay outside the gene matches. This CDR3 is CASSLGQGRTYNSPLHF. CDR3 nucleotides: TGTGCCAGCAGCTTGGGACAGGGGAGAACCTATAATTCACCCCTCCACTTT.

This clonotype was seen a handful of times. CDR3 sequence: CASSPRWGEVNEQYF. Here the CDR3 DNA reads TGTGCCAGCAGCCCCAGATGGGGAGAGGTGAACGAGCAGTACTTC. The chain combines TRBV7-9 with TRBJ2-7, with TRBD2 as a possible D gene (5 bases). In germline, CDR1 is SEHNR, CDR2 FQNEAQ (reference sequence). This CDR3 contains 15 residues. Deletions cut 5 bases from V and 5 bases from J, with 19 bases between.

The chain couples TRBV13 to TRBJ2-7; the match to TRBD2 covers 14 bases. V shed 4 bases and J 2 bases; nucleotides not matched to a gene: 7. The CDR3 runs 17 residues. From germline, CDR1 is PRHDT and CDR2 FYEKMQ (reference sequence). CDR3 in DNA: TGTGCCAGCAGCTCGCCGAAGACTAGCGGGAGGGCCTACGAGCAGTACTTC. As protein: CASSSPKTSGRAYEQYF.

The chain recombines TRBV19 with TRBJ1-1, with D tentatively TRBD1 (5 bases). Germline CDR1 LNHDA, CDR2 SQIVND (reference sequence). Trimming left V 3 bases short and J 3 bases short, with 11 bases between. CDR3 length equals 14 residues. The DNA of the CDR3 is TGTGCCAGTAGTATTTGGGGCTGGGACACTGAAGCTTTCTTT. Translation gives CASSIWGWDTEAFF.

This chain connects TRBV14 to TRBJ2-7, with 7 bases that match TRBD1. CDR1 SGHDN and CDR2 FVKESK come from the germline V gene. This CDR3 has 15 residues. CDR3 loop: CASPPRTGFTYEQYF. DNA for the CDR3: TGTGCTAGCCCACCGCGGACAGGTTTCACCTACGAGCAGTACTTC.

There are many counts of this clonotype. The rearrangement joins TRBV15 to TRBJ1-3; D is ambiguous. The germline V and J ends were trimmed by 0 bases and 4 bases, with 16 bases remaining between them. Germline loops: CDR1 LNHNV, CDR2 YYDKDF (reference sequence). The CDR3 is 17 residues long. The CDR3 DNA follows: TGTGCCACCAGCAGAGATATCCTAGGGAATGCAGGAAACACCATATATTTT. This codes for CATSRDILGNAGNTIYF.

This clonotype was seen a few times. This chain links TRBV14 with TRBJ2-2; D remains unclear. V was clipped by 5 bases and J by 1 base, with 17 bases between them. Germline V gene data show CDR1 as SGHDN and CDR2 as FVKESK. The CDR3 length is 17 residues. CDR3: CASSFQWERRNTGELFF. The CDR3 region has the DNA TGTGCCAGCAGCTTCCAGTGGGAAAGGAGGAACACCGGGGAGCTGTTTTTT.

This chain joins TRBV4-1 and TRBJ1-1; unclear D gene. The CDR3 extends over 15 amino acids. V lost 2 bases and J lost 0, with 10 bases in between. Germline V CDR1 and CDR2: MGHRA, YSYEKL. The CDR3 DNA reads as TGCGCCAGCAGCCAATACACAAGTGTGAACACTGAAGCTTTCTTT. Its protein product is CASSQYTSVNTEAFF.

The table lists this clonotype with a count of one. The gene calls are TRBV29-1 and TRBJ1-2; possible D gene TRBD1, 5 bases. Trimming removed 5 bases at V and 3 bases at J, with 13 bases between. Germline assignment: CDR1 SQVTM and CDR2 ANQGSEA. The CDR3 length is 13 residues. The CDR3 sequence is CSVQAGRDYGYTF. The CDR3 DNA reads as TGCAGCGTTCAGGCAGGGAGGGACTATGGCTACACCTTC.

The table lists this clonotype with many counts. The rearrangement links TRBV7-9 to TRBJ1-1; D is possibly TRBD1 (5 bases). Germline V CDR1 and CDR2: SEHNR, FQNEAQ (reference sequence). Trimming pared 4 bases from V and 0 bases from J, leaving 9 bases between. The CDR3 is made up of 14 amino acids. The CDR3 sequence is CASSSTDLNTEAFF. The CDR3 DNA reads TGTGCCAGCAGCTCGACAGACCTGAACACTGAAGCTTTCTTT.

This clonotype was counted ten times or more. The genes are TRBV25-1 and TRBJ1-2; the D is unclear. Germline CDR1 is MGHDK and CDR2 is SYGVNS. This CDR3 is built from 16 residues. Trimming took 0 bases from V and 2 from J, leaving 13 bases between them. CDR3 in amino acids: CASSEYRVASNYGYTF. The CDR3 DNA reads TGTGCCAGCAGTGAATACCGTGTCGCGTCCAACTATGGCTACACCTTC.

Note on this clonotype: Possible read error: a much larger clone is one base away. Since no conserved phenylalanine or tryptophan closes the CDR3, a read error is the likely cause. CDR3 loop: CSAPRGGDTEAFS. CDR3 in DNA: TGCAGTGCTCCCCGGGGGGGGGACACTGAAGCTTTCTCT. The rearrangement joins TRBV20-1 to TRBJ1-1; maybe TRBD1 (5 bases). CDR1 and CDR2 (germline): DFQATT, SNEGSKA (reference sequence). Trimming removed 5 bases at V and 3 bases at J, with 13 bases between. The CDR3 consists of 13 residues.

The CDR3 loop is CASSPRTGESPLHF. Written as DNA, the CDR3 is TGCGCCAGCAGTCCTCGGACAGGGGAGTCACCCCTCCACTTT. This chain links TRBV5-1 with TRBJ1-6; 9 bases are a match to TRBD1. Germline trimming cut 5 bases from V and 10 bases from J; bases unmatched to any gene: 7. This CDR3 is 14 amino acids long. Looked up from germline, CDR1 is SGHRS and CDR2 is YFSETQ.

This clonotype was counted only a few times. V and J are TRBV2 and TRBJ1-2, with 9 positions matching TRBD1. This CDR3 contains 16 residues. Per the germline V gene, CDR1 is SNHLY and CDR2 is FYNNEI. With V trimmed by 7 bases and J by 8 bases, 17 bases remained unmatched. The CDR3 reads CASTETGGAPLRGYTF. The CDR3 nucleotides are TGTGCCAGCACCGAAACAGGGGGCGCCCCTCTCCGAGGCTACACCTTC. Using reference TRBV2 and TRBJ1-2 for the parts outside the CDR3, the full variable domain is EPEVTQTPSHQVTQMGQEVILRCVPISNHLYFYWYRQILGQKVEFLVSFYNNEISEKSEIFDDQFSVERPDGSNFTLKIRSTKLEDSAMYFCASTETGGAPLRGYTFGSGTRLTVV.

The chain has TRBV9 and TRBJ2-2; D is perhaps TRBD2 (6 bases). V was trimmed by 4 bases and J by 5 bases, leaving 12 bases between them. Per germline, CDR1 SGDLS and CDR2 YYNGEE. This CDR3 has 14 residues. CDR3 loop: CASSSGGVTGELFF. Written as DNA, the CDR3 is TGTGCCAGCAGCTCCGGAGGGGTGACCGGGGAGCTGTTTTTT.

The chain has TRBV19 and TRBJ1-1; D may be TRBD1 (5 bases). Germline V gene lookup returns CDR1 LNHDA and CDR2 SQIVND (reference sequence). The CDR3 contains 15 residues. V was clipped by 5 bases and J by 0 bases, with 13 bases between them. CDR3: CASSLGVLMNTEAFF. DNA for the CDR3: TGTGCCAGTAGTTTAGGGGTACTCATGAACACTGAAGCTTTCTTT. Full variable domain (outside the CDR3, taken from reference TRBV19 and TRBJ1-1): DGGITQSPKYLFRKEGQNVTLSCEQNLNHDAMYWYRQDPGQGLRLIYYSQIVNDFQKGDIAEGYSVSREKKESFPLTVTSAQKNPTAFYLCASSLGVLMNTEAFFGQGTRLTVV.

This clonotype came up many times. The chain links TRBV29-1 to TRBJ1-4; D perhaps matches TRBD1 (5 bases). V lost 1 base and J lost 0, with 6 bases in between. The CDR3 extends over 14 amino acids. Germline values: CDR1 SQVTM, CDR2 ANQGSEA. The CDR3 DNA reads TGCAGCGTTGAAGTAGGGGCAACTAATGAAAAACTGTTTTTT. Translated, it gives CSVEVGATNEKLFF.